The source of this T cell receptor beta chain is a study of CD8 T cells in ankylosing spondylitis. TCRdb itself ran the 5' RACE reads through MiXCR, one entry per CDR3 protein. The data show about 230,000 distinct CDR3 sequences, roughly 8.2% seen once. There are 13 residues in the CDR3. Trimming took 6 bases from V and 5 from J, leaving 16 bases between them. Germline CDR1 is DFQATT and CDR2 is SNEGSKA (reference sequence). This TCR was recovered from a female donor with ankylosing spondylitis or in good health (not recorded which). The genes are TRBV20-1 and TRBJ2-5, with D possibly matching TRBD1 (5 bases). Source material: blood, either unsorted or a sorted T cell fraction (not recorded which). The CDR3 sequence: CSAFSDRKETQYF. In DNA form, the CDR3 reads TGCAGTGCCTTCTCTGACAGAAAGGAGACCCAGTACTTC.